What follows are 11 T cell receptor beta chains derived from one specimen sequenced in a study of blood T cell repertoires in COVID-19. This table comes from immunoSEQ multiplex PCR, and its TCRdb copy is limited to in-frame clones, with some not included. The sample lists some 360,000 clones; 89% were seen once. Input material: peripheral blood. The receptor set was obtained from a woman in her fifties or sixties with COVID-19, enrolled during active disease.

The V gene is TRBV24-1, the J gene TRBJ2-2; D gene unclear. CDR1 and CDR2 from the germline V gene are KGHDR and SFDVKD. The V and J ends lost 7 bases and 3 bases respectively, with 8 bases between them. The CDR3 is 13 amino acids. The CDR3 region has the DNA TGTGCCACCAGGCTAGATGACACCGGGGAGCTGTTTTTT. Amino acids: CATRLDDTGELFF.

This clone has a single count. V is TRBV2 and J is TRBJ2-3, with D tentatively TRBD1 (5 bases). Trimming took off 5 bases at V and 6 bases at J, with 9 bases between the two ends. This CDR3 region has 12 residues. Germline lookup yields CDR1 SNHLY and CDR2 FYNNEI. The CDR3 DNA is TGTGCCAGCAGTTCACAGGAGGATACGCAGTATTTT. It is translated as CASSSQEDTQYF.

This clone was seen a single time. The chain uses TRBV6-5 and TRBJ2-2; 9 positions agree with TRBD1. CDR1 is MNHEY and CDR2 is SVGAGI in the germline V gene. V shed 5 bases and J 5 bases; nucleotides not matched to a gene: 6. This CDR3 region has 15 residues. DNA for the CDR3: TGTGCCAGCAGTCCCGGGACAGGGCGAACCGGGGAGCTGTTTTTT. This gives the protein CASSPGTGRTGELFF.

The chain carries TRBV3-1 (or the pseudogene TRBV3-2) and TRBJ2-4; D ambiguous. This CDR3 contains 17 residues. Germline CDR1 reads LGHDT; CDR2 reads YNNKEL (reference sequence). Trimming left V 0 bases short and J 0 bases short, with 12 bases between. The CDR3 DNA reads TGTGCCAGCAGCCAAGATCGTACGGGTCTAGCCAAAAACATTCAGTACTTC. It encodes CASSQDRTGLAKNIQYF.

The chain uses TRBV6-6 and TRBJ1-5; 10 bases agree with TRBD1. V was pared by 2 bases and J by 7 bases, with 2 bases of the junction left unmatched. Germline V gives CDR1 MNHNY, CDR2 SVGAGI (reference sequence). The CDR3 loop spans 14 amino acids. The CDR3: CASSYGQGGQPQHF. CDR3 nucleotide sequence: TGTGCCAGCAGTTACGGACAGGGGGGACAGCCCCAGCATTTT.

The rearrangement links TRBV6-5 to TRBJ1-1; tentatively, D is TRBD1 (5 bases). Germline V lookup: CDR1 MNHEY, CDR2 SVGAGI. The V and J ends lost 5 bases and 4 bases respectively, with 17 bases between them. The CDR3 covers 15 residues. CDR3 in DNA: TGTGCCAGCAGTAAGACCCTGGGGCTTAGCACTGAAGCTTTCTTT. This gives the protein CASSKTLGLSTEAFF.

The chain employs TRBV19 and TRBJ1-1; 8 bases line up with TRBD1. CDR3 length: 13 residues. Germline CDR1 is LNHDA and CDR2 is SQIVND (reference sequence). V was clipped by 3 bases and J by 5 bases; unmatched bases: 2. The CDR3 loop reads CASSMTGATEAFF. DNA for the CDR3: TGTGCCAGTAGTATGACAGGGGCGACTGAAGCTTTCTTT.

The CDR3 sequence: CASSLGPSGGAEETQYF. The CDR3 DNA reads as TGCGCCAGCAGCTTGGGTCCTAGCGGGGGGGCCGAGGAGACCCAGTACTTC. The rearrangement uses TRBV5-1 and TRBJ2-5, with 12 bases that match TRBD2. After removal of 0 bases from V and 5 bases from J, the junction contained 8 bases not matched to a gene. CDR1 SGHRS and CDR2 YFSETQ come from the germline V gene. The CDR3 is made up of 17 amino acids. The whole variable domain, filled in from reference TRBV5-1 and TRBJ2-5, reads KAGVTQTPRYLIKTRGQQVTLSCSPISGHRSVSWYQQTPGQGLQFLFEYFSETQRNKGNFPGRFSGRQFSNSRSEMNVSTLELGDSALYLCASSLGPSGGAEETQYFGPGTRLLVL.

The CDR3 coding sequence is TGTGCCAGCAGCGCCACCGGGACTAGCGTCTACAATGAGCAGTTCTTC. It specifies CASSATGTSVYNEQFF. V is TRBV7-3 and J is TRBJ2-1; 10 bases are shared with TRBD2. J lost 3 bases, V lost 5 bases, and 7 bases had no gene match. This CDR3 has 16 amino acids. Germline CDR1 and CDR2: SGHTA and FQGTGA.

V and J are TRBV5-6 and TRBJ1-5; 9 nucleotides agree with TRBD1. V lost 4 bases, J lost 4 bases, and 6 bases stayed unmatched. Germline V CDR1 and CDR2: SGHDT, YYEEEE. The CDR3 loop spans 15 amino acids. The CDR3 is CASSKGTGQNQPQHF. The CDR3 region has the DNA TGTGCCAGCAGCAAGGGGACAGGGCAGAATCAGCCCCAGCATTTT.

This rearrangement joins TRBV5-1 to TRBJ2-5; 9 nucleotides agree with TRBD2. The trim removed 2 bases at V and 5 bases at J, leaving 7 bases unmatched. CDR3 size: 15 residues. Germline V CDR1 and CDR2: SGHRS, YFSETQ. The CDR3 coding sequence is TGCGCCAGCAGCTTTGGCGGGGGGGCCTGGGAGACCCAGTACTTC. Its translation: CASSFGGGAWETQYF. Together with reference TRBV5-1 and TRBJ2-5, the CDR3 gives the full variable domain: KAGVTQTPRYLIKTRGQQVTLSCSPISGHRSVSWYQQTPGQGLQFLFEYFSETQRNKGNFPGRFSGRQFSNSRSEMNVSTLELGDSALYLCASSFGGGAWETQYFGPGTRLLVL.